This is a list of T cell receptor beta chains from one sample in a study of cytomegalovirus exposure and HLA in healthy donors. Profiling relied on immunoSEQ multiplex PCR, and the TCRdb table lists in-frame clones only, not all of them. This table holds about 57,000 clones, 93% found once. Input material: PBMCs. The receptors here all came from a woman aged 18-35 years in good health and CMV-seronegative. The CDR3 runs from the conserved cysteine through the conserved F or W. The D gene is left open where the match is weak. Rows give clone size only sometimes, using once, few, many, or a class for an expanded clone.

CDR3: CASSLDQGANTEAFF
DNA: TGTGCCAGCAGCTTAGATCAGGGGGCCAACACTGAAGCTTTCTTT
D: TRBD1
J: TRBJ1-1
size: NA
V: TRBV7-8

CDR3: CASSSSGGSETQYF
DNA: TGTGCCAGCAGCTCCTCGGGGGGCTCAGAGACCCAGTACTTC
D: NA
J: TRBJ2-5
size: NA
V: TRBV11-3

CDR3: CASSYPPGLGDNEQFF
DNA: TGTGCCAGCAGTTATCCACCGGGACTAGGGGACAATGAGCAGTTCTTC
D: TRBD2
J: TRBJ2-1
size: NA
V: TRBV6-5

CDR3: CATSSAAGTGYNEQFF
DNA: TGTGCCACCAGCAGCGCCGCCGGGACAGGGTACAATGAGCAGTTCTTC
D: TRBD1
J: TRBJ2-1
size: NA
V: TRBV15

CDR3: CASSPRSLLRGGQEVDTQYF
DNA: TGTGCCAGCAGTCCCCGGTCCCTCTTGAGGGGGGGACAGGAGGTAGATACGCAGTATTTT
D: NA
J: TRBJ2-3
size: once
V: TRBV27

CDR3: CASSFLGPLERQPQHF
DNA: TGTGCCAGCTCATTCCTCGGCCCTTTGGAGAGGCAGCCCCAGCATTTT
D: NA
J: TRBJ1-5
size: NA
V: TRBV18

CDR3: CATSRDEEKLFF
DNA: TGTGCCACCAGCAGAGATGAGGAAAAACTGTTTTTT
D: NA
J: TRBJ1-4
size: NA
V: TRBV15

CDR3: CAGLRGNYGYTF
DNA: TGCGCGGGATTACGGGGGAACTATGGCTACACCTTC
D: NA
J: TRBJ1-2
size: once
V: TRBV29-1

CDR3: CASSGRTETGELFF
DNA: TGTGCCAGCAGTGGGCGGACAGAGACCGGGGAGCTGTTTTTT
D: NA
J: TRBJ2-2
size: NA
V: TRBV25-1

CDR3: CASSLVQGARTLEQFF
DNA: TGTGCCAGCAGCTTAGTACAGGGTGCCCGAACCTTGGAGCAGTTCTTC
D: NA
J: TRBJ2-1
size: NA
V: TRBV7-9

CDR3: CASSLIGATGYTF
DNA: TGTGCCAGCAGCTTAATTGGGGCGACCGGCTACACCTTC
D: NA
J: TRBJ1-2
size: NA
V: TRBV7-6

CDR3: CASSSKQLRGPNTGELFF
DNA: TGTGCCAGCAGCTCCAAACAACTCAGGGGCCCGAACACCGGGGAGCTGTTTTTT
D: NA
J: TRBJ2-2
size: NA
V: TRBV7-9

CDR3: CASSLNLDTGGAQYF
DNA: TGCGCCAGCAGCTTGAATTTGGACACTGGGGGCGCGCAGTACTTC
D: NA
J: TRBJ2-7
size: NA
V: TRBV5-1